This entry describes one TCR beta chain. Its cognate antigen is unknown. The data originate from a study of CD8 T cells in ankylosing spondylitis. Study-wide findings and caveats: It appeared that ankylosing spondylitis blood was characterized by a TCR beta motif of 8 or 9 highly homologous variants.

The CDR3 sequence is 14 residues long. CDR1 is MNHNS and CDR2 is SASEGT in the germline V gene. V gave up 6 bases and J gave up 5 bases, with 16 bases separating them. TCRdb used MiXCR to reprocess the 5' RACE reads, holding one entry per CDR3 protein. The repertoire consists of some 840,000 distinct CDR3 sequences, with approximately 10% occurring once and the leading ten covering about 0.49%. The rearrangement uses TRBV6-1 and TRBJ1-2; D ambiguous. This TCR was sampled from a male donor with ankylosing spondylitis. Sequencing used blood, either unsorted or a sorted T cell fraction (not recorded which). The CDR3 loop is CASRPDGMGYGYTF. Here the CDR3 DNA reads TGTGCCAGCAGACCCGACGGGATGGGATATGGCTACACCTTC.